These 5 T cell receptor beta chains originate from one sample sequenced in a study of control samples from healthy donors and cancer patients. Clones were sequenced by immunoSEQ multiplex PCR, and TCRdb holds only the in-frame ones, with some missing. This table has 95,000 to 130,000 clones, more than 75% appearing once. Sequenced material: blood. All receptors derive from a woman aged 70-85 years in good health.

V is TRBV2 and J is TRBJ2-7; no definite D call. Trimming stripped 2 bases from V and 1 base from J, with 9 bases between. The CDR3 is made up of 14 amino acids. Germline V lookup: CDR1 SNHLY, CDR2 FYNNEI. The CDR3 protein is CASSEQGRSYEQYF. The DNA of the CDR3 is TGTGCCAGCAGTGAACAAGGCAGGTCCTACGAGCAGTACTTC.

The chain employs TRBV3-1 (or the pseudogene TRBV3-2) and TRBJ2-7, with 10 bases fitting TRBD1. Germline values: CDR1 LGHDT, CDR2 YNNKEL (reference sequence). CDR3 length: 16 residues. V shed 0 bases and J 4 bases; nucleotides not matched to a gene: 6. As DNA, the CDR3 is TGTGCCAGCAGCCAAGATCTGACAGGGGGCTCGTACGAGCAGTACTTC. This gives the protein CASSQDLTGGSYEQYF.

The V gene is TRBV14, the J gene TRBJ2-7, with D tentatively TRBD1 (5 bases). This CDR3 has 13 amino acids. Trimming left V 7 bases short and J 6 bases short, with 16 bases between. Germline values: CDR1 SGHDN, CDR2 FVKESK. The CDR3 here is CASTRNARGEQYF. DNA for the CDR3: TGTGCCAGCACCCGCAATGCTAGGGGCGAGCAGTACTTC.

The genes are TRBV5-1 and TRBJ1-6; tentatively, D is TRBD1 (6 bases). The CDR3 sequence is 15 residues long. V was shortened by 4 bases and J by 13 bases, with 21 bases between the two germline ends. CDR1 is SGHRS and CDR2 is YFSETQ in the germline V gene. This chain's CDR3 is CASSEIQGGVGPLHF. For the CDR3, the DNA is TGCGCCAGCAGCGAGATACAGGGTGGCGTAGGTCCCCTCCACTTT.

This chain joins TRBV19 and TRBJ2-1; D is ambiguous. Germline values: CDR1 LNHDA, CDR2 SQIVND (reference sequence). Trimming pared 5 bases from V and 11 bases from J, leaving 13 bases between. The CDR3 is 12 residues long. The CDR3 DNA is TGTGCCAGTAGTCCCGTGGGCGTTAAGCAGTTCTTC. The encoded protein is CASSPVGVKQFF.